The rows below give T cell receptor beta chains drawn from one sample of a study. TCRdb redid the calling of the RT-PCR reads with MiXCR, one entry per CDR3 protein. The table includes approximately 720,000 distinct CDR3 sequences, approximately 15% detected once. Material for sequencing was memory CD4+ T cells from blood. The receptors derive from a female donor in good health, serving as a healthy control. Each CDR3 is given with its conserved first and last residue. The D gene is left open where the match is weak. The size of a clone is reported for some rows only, either as once, few or many, or as a class for expanded clones.

abundance	v_gene	d_gene	j_gene	CDR3nt	CDR3aa
once	TRBV5-4	TRBD1	TRBJ1-2	TGTTCCAGCAGTTTGAGACAGGGTATGGTGGGTTATGGCTACACCTTC	CSSSLRQGMVGYGYTF
many	TRBV6-4	TRBD2	TRBJ2-1	TGTGCCAGCAGTGACACGCCTGGGGGGGTACGAGTTGAGCAGTTCTTC	CASSDTPGGVRVEQFF
.	TRBV11-1	TRBD2	TRBJ2-1	TGTGCCAGCAGCTGGGGGGAGGGCTCCTACAATGAGCAGTTCTTC	CASSWGEGSYNEQFF
few	TRBV20-1	TRBD2	TRBJ2-1	TGCAGTGCTTCTCCTAGCGGGAGGTTTGATGAGCAGTTCTTC	CSASPSGRFDEQFF
.	TRBV7-9	.	TRBJ2-1	TGTGCCAGCAGCCCAGTCCTCTCCTACAATGAGCAGTTCTTC	CASSPVLSYNEQFF
.	TRBV6-6	TRBD2	TRBJ2-5	TGTGCCAGCAGGACTAGCAGGAGTCGGCTAGAGACCCAGTACTTC	CASRTSRSRLETQYF
few	TRBV18	.	TRBJ2-1	TGTGCCAGCTTTGACACGAGCTCCTACAATGAGCAGTTCTTC	CASFDTSSYNEQFF
.	TRBV28	.	TRBJ1-1	TGTGCCAGCAGTAAACAGGGACTAAGATCTGAAGCTTTCTTT	CASSKQGLRSEAFF
few	TRBV28	.	TRBJ2-5	TGTGCCAGCAGTTCCTCTCAAGCAGGAGAGACCCAGTACTTC	CASSSSQAGETQYF
.	TRBV18	.	TRBJ1-1	TGTGCCAGCTCAGGGGACGGGGGAGAAGCTTTCTTT	CASSGDGGEAFF
.	TRBV20-1	TRBD1	TRBJ1-4	TGCAGTGCTAAATCCGGGACAGGGAATGAAAAACTGTTTTTT	CSAKSGTGNEKLFF
few	TRBV7-8	.	TRBJ1-6	TGTGCCAGCGTCGAGGGTCTCAATTCACCCCTCCACTTT	CASVEGLNSPLHF
.	TRBV18	TRBD1	TRBJ1-5	TGTGCCAGCTCACCACCGGACAGGAGCGACTATCAGCCCCAGCATTTT	CASSPPDRSDYQPQHF
few	TRBV18	.	TRBJ2-7	TGTGCCAGCTCACCACCGACTACTACCTACGAGCAGTACTTC	CASSPPTTTYEQYF
.	TRBV7-7	.	TRBJ1-5	TGTGCCAGCAGGAAACACGTGCTAGAGTTATATAGCAATCAGCCCCAGCATTTT	CASRKHVLELYSNQPQHF
.	TRBV5-1	TRBD2	TRBJ2-7	TGCGCCAGCAGCTTGGACTCAGCGGGAGAGGAGTACTTC	CASSLDSAGEEYF